Included here is one T cell receptor (beta chain) sequence, with context. Its antigen is still unknown. Primers included in the PCR were 60 Vbeta and 13 Jbeta primers. The data were produced by immunoSEQ multiplex PCR, yet TCRdb's version contains in-frame clones alone and is incomplete. The sample yields about 160,000 clones, around 80% seen once. The data were obtained in a study of cytomegalovirus exposure and HLA in healthy donors. Whole-study findings and limits: Per a later analysis, HLA-associated TCR beta chains showed more clonal expansion than other, equally common TCR beta chains. The authors later linked a missense DCLRE1C variant to TCR beta V- and J-gene trimming. Rarity marked most TCR sequences, yet some public TCRs occurred in many donors. TRBV6-2, TRBV6-3 and some other V segments were excluded as indistinguishable.

Germline assignment: CDR1 MDHEN and CDR2 SYDVKM. The CDR3 covers 15 residues. V shed 0 bases, J shed 5 bases, and the junction held 5 bases outside the gene matches. Input material: PBMCs. This TCR derives from a woman in her 30s in good health and CMV-seropositive. This chain uses TRBV28 with TRBJ1-1; 8 positions agree with TRBD1. The DNA for the CDR3 is TGTGCCAGCAGTTTATGGCAGGGGGCGCGAACTGAAGCTTTCTTT. This sequence encodes CASSLWQGARTEAFF.